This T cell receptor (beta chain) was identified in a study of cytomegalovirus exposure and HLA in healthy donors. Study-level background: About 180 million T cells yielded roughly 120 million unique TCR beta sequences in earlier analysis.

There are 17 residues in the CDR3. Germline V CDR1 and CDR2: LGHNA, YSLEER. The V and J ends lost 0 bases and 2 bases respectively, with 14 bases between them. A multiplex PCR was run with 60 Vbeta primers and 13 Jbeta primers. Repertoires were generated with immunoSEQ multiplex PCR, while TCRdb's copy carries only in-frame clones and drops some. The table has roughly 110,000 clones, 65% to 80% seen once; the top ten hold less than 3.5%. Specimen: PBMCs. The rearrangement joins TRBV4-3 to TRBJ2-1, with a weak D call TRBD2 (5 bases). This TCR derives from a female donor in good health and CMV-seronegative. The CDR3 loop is CASSQEPPTGTYNEQFF. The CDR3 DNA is TGCGCCAGCAGCCAAGAGCCACCGACGGGGACCTACAATGAGCAGTTCTTC.